This T cell receptor (beta chain) originates from a study of OX40 agonist ivuxolimab in advanced cancers. This CDR3 comprises 13 residues. From germline, CDR1 is MDHEN and CDR2 SYDVKM. V shed 8 bases and J shed 0 bases, with 10 bases lying between them. Generated by immunoSEQ multiplex PCR, the TCRdb table keeps only in-frame clones and is missing some. The sample lists nearly 80,000 clones; 80% to 95% were seen once. Sequencing was performed on CD4+ or CD8+ T cells sorted from blood, taken in a trial of the OX40 agonist ivuxolimab. This chain joins TRBV28 and TRBJ1-1; the D gene is possibly TRBD1 (5 bases). The TCR comes from an adult with an advanced solid tumor such as melanoma, head and neck, liver or kidney cancer. The CDR3 protein is CASGTLMNTEAFF. In DNA, the CDR3 is TGTGCCAGCGGGACGCTCATGAACACTGAAGCTTTCTTT.